One sample yielded the 30 T cell receptor beta chains listed below, sequenced in a study of blood T cell repertoires in COVID-19. Libraries were prepared by immunoSEQ multiplex PCR; TCRdb keeps only in-frame clonotypes and omits some of them. The sample lists 150,000 to 200,000 clones, around 85% occurring once. The sequenced sample was PBMCs or T cells enriched from blood (not recorded which). The receptors were sampled from a woman aged 40-49 years with acute COVID-19.

V usage is TRBV7-8 and J usage is TRBJ2-7; D uncertain. Germline assignment: CDR1 SGHVS and CDR2 FQNEAQ. With 5 bases removed from V and 3 bases from J, the gap between germline ends came to 11 bases. The length of the CDR3 is 13 residues. The DNA for the CDR3 is TGTGCCAGCAGCAAAACTCATCTCTACGAGCAGTACGTC. Residues: CASSKTHLYEQYV.

This clone was recorded once. The chain uses TRBV27 and TRBJ2-7; a possible D gene is TRBD1 (6 bases). Trimming removed 3 bases from V and 4 bases from J, with 16 bases in between. The CDR3 is 15 amino acids. Germline CDR1 MNHEY, CDR2 SMNVEV (reference sequence). The CDR3 DNA reads TGTGCCAGCAGTTTCACAGGGAAAGGCATATACGAGCAGTACTTC. It specifies CASSFTGKGIYEQYF.

The V call is TRBV6-5, the J call TRBJ1-2; D may be TRBD1 (6 bases). The V gene lost 2 bases and the J gene lost 4 bases, with 8 bases spanning the gap. The CDR3 loop spans 13 amino acids. Germline V CDR1 and CDR2: MNHEY, SVGAGI. CDR3 sequence reads: CASSYRGGYGYTF. The CDR3 DNA follows: TGTGCCAGCAGTTACAGGGGGGGCTATGGCTACACCTTC.

V is TRBV5-8 and J is TRBJ1-5; maybe TRBD1 (5 bases). This CDR3 region has 15 residues. V lost 5 bases and J 2 bases, leaving 14 bases between the germline ends. Germline V gene lookup returns CDR1 SGHTS and CDR2 YDEGEE. CDR3 sequence reads: CASRLAGGGNQPQHF. The CDR3 nucleotides read TGTGCCAGCAGACTGGCCGGGGGTGGCAATCAGCCCCAGCATTTT.

The chain employs TRBV2 and TRBJ2-3, with D possibly TRBD1 on 5 matching bases. The CDR3 has 16 amino acids. Deletions cut 6 bases from V and 2 bases from J, with 18 bases between. Germline CDR1 is SNHLY and CDR2 is FYNNEI. DNA for the CDR3: TGTGCCAGCAGCGCCGCTAACAGGTACCACACAGATACGCAGTATTTT. It codes for CASSAANRYHTDTQYF.

V and J are TRBV11-2 and TRBJ2-3; 8 nucleotides align to TRBD2. J gave up 3 bases and V 5 bases, and 7 bases lay outside the gene matches. The length of the CDR3 is 15 residues. Germline V gene data show CDR1 as SGHAT and CDR2 as FQNNGV. CDR3 coding DNA: TGTGCCAGCAGCCCCGGGACTAGAGTTACAGATACGCAGTATTTT. Its translation is CASSPGTRVTDTQYF.

Notes on this clone: The junction departs from the called germline gene at one end, perhaps through a read error. This chain joins TRBV2 and TRBJ2-7, with 15 bases lining up with TRBD2. Germline CDR1 and CDR2: SNHLY and FYNNEI. This CDR3 contains 12 residues. The CDR3 region is CASSPGLAGGHF. The CDR3 DNA sequence: TGTGCCAGCAGCCCGGGACTAGCGGGAGGTCACTTC.

J is TRBJ2-5 and V is TRBV19; D uncertain. The length of the CDR3 is 12 residues. In germline, CDR1 is LNHDA, CDR2 SQIVND (reference sequence). V lost 3 bases and J 5 bases, leaving 7 bases between the germline ends. CDR3: CASSMNGETQYF. The CDR3 DNA follows: TGTGCCAGTAGTATGAACGGTGAGACCCAGTACTTC.

This chain links TRBV29-1 with TRBJ1-1; maybe TRBD1 (5 bases). The CDR3 contains 13 residues. Trimming removed 6 bases from V and 6 bases from J, with 17 bases in between. Germline-derived CDR1 and CDR2 are SQVTM and ANQGSEA. The CDR3 loop reads CSVRGVRRSEAFF. DNA for the CDR3: TGCAGCGTGCGGGGGGTGAGGCGGTCTGAAGCTTTCTTT.

This chain connects TRBV29-1 to TRBJ2-5; 10 positions agree with TRBD2. CDR1 and CDR2 from the germline V gene are SQVTM and ANQGSEA. Germline trimming cut 6 bases from V and 10 bases from J; bases unmatched to any gene: 26. The CDR3 totals 18 residues. This chain's CDR3 is CSVSVRASGSFMVEGQYF. As DNA, the CDR3 is TGCAGCGTCAGTGTAAGGGCTAGCGGGAGTTTCATGGTCGAGGGCCAGTACTTC.

This sequence joins TRBV5-1 and TRBJ2-7; the match to TRBD2 covers 11 bases. The V and J ends lost 4 bases and 4 bases, in that order; junction bases with no gene match: 4. This CDR3 is 14 amino acids long. Germline CDR1 is SGHRS and CDR2 is YFSETQ. The CDR3 region has the DNA TGCGCCAGCAGCATAGGGACTAGCGGTTACGAGCAGTACTTC. Amino acids: CASSIGTSGYEQYF.

The CDR3 is CASLSTGGSGNTIYF. The CDR3 DNA is TGTGCCAGCCTATCGACAGGGGGATCTGGAAACACCATATATTTT. The gene calls are TRBV2 and TRBJ1-3; 9 bases line up with TRBD1. V dropped 8 bases and J dropped 1; count of bases not matched to a gene: 6. The CDR3 has 15 residues. Germline CDR1 reads SNHLY; CDR2 reads FYNNEI.

V and J are TRBV9 and TRBJ2-5; 12 bases fit TRBD1. Germline CDR1 SGDLS, CDR2 YYNGEE. The J segment lost 4 bases and the V segment lost 0 bases, leaving 4 bases of the junction unmatched. The CDR3 is 16 residues long. CDR3 protein: CASSVGDRGHGETQYF. The CDR3 region has the DNA TGTGCCAGCAGCGTAGGGGACAGGGGGCATGGAGAGACCCAGTACTTC.

V gene TRBV12-3 or TRBV12-4 combines with J gene TRBJ1-2; D is ambiguous. Trimming pared 1 base from V and 7 bases from J, leaving 4 bases between. This CDR3 is 11 amino acids long. CDR3 protein: CASSLGSGYTF. DNA of the CDR3: TGTGCCAGCAGTTTAGGCAGTGGCTACACCTTC.

The V call is TRBV19, the J call TRBJ2-1; 8 bases align to TRBD2. The ends lost 3 bases at V and 8 bases at J; junction bases unmatched: 9. This CDR3 is 15 amino acids long. Per germline, CDR1 LNHDA and CDR2 SQIVND (reference sequence). The CDR3 region is CASSIGAGGGDEQFF. DNA of the CDR3: TGTGCCAGTAGTATTGGTGCGGGAGGCGGGGATGAGCAGTTCTTC.

This clone was observed a handful of times. The chain uses TRBV6-2 or TRBV6-3 and TRBJ1-5, with 9 bases lining up with TRBD1. In germline, CDR1 is MNHEY, CDR2 SVGEGT. With V trimmed by 2 bases and J by 1 base, 3 bases remained unmatched. The CDR3 is made up of 16 amino acids. The CDR3 DNA is TGTGCCAGCAGTTACACAGGGGGCGCAAGCAATCAGCCCCAGCATTTT. Protein product: CASSYTGGASNQPQHF.

CDR3: CASSLYRADYNEQFF. CDR3 DNA sequence: TGTGCCAGCAGCTTATACCGCGCCGACTACAATGAGCAGTTCTTC. V is TRBV11-2 and J is TRBJ2-1; D gene unclear. Trimming cost V 2 bases and J 3 bases, with 11 bases left between them. Germline loops: CDR1 SGHAT, CDR2 FQNNGV. The CDR3 is 15 amino acids.

The rearrangement links TRBV3-1 (or the pseudogene TRBV3-2) to TRBJ1-1; TRBD1 matches at 8 bases. The CDR3 totals 11 residues. With 8 bases clipped from V and 11 bases from J, the junction kept 7 bases outside the gene matches. Germline CDR1 LGHDT, CDR2 YNNKEL (reference sequence). The CDR3 region has the DNA TGTGCCAGCTCAGGGGGCGCGAGTGCTTTCTTT. Translation: CASSGGASAFF.

The chain uses TRBV6-5 and TRBJ1-6; D unresolved. CDR3 length: 13 amino acids. Germline CDR1 MNHEY, CDR2 SVGAGI. Trimming took 6 bases from V and 14 from J, leaving 17 bases between them. The CDR3 nucleotides are TGTGCCAGCAGGGGAGCCGCCACTATGGCCCTCCACTTT. Its protein product is CASRGAATMALHF.

This rearrangement joins TRBV30 to TRBJ2-2, with TRBD2 matching 8 bases. Per germline, CDR1 GTSNPN and CDR2 SVGIG (reference sequence). After removal of 3 bases from V and 4 bases from J, the junction contained 10 bases not matched to a gene. The CDR3 length is 16 residues. The DNA for the CDR3 is TGTGCCTGGAGCCCCGGGAGGGGACAAATCACCGGGGAGCTGTTTTTT. Amino acids: CAWSPGRGQITGELFF.

V usage is TRBV19 and J usage is TRBJ2-1; TRBD2 matches at 15 bases. J gave up 8 bases and V 5 bases, and 7 bases lay outside the gene matches. Germline CDR1 and CDR2: LNHDA and SQIVND (reference sequence). The CDR3 has 16 amino acids. The CDR3 loop is CASSPQRTSGRDEQFF. The CDR3 DNA is TGTGCCAGTAGTCCCCAGCGGACTAGCGGGAGGGATGAGCAGTTCTTC.

This clone has just a few counts. The rearrangement uses TRBV4-1 and TRBJ1-1; 10 nucleotides match TRBD1. Germline CDR1 is MGHRA and CDR2 is YSYEKL. CDR3 length: 18 residues. The V segment lost 4 bases and the J segment 4 bases; nucleotides outside the gene matches: 15. The CDR3: CASSPESRAGQGSTEAFF. CDR3 nucleotides: TGCGCCAGCAGCCCAGAATCACGGGCGGGACAGGGGTCCACTGAAGCTTTCTTT.

Only a few counts were recorded for this clone. This chain uses TRBV5-1 with TRBJ1-1, with D uncertain. Germline V CDR1 and CDR2: SGHRS, YFSETQ. The CDR3 extends over 11 amino acids. Trimming took off 0 bases at V and 11 bases at J, with 8 bases between the two ends. DNA of the CDR3: TGCGCCAGCAGCTTGGGGGTGGGCGCTTTCTTT. Translated: CASSLGVGAFF.

This chain links TRBV27 with TRBJ2-7; perhaps TRBD2 as D (5 bases). V lost 6 bases to trimming and J lost 3 bases, with 12 bases between them. The CDR3 is 13 residues long. The germline CDR1 and CDR2 sequences are MNHEY and SMNVEV (reference sequence). Here the CDR3 reads CASSPTINYEQYF. CDR3 sequence (DNA): TGTGCCAGCAGCCCGACTATTAACTACGAGCAGTACTTC.

The rearrangement links TRBV7-3 to TRBJ2-2, with TRBD2 matching over 14 bases. The V gene's germline CDR1 is SGHTA and CDR2 FQGTGA. The ends lost 4 bases at V and 7 bases at J; junction bases unmatched: 8. This CDR3 is 17 amino acids long. CDR3 in DNA: TGTGCCAGCAGCTCGACTAGCGGGAGGGCCAATCGCGGGGAGCTGTTTTTT. It yields the protein CASSSTSGRANRGELFF.

V is TRBV3-1 (or the pseudogene TRBV3-2) and J is TRBJ2-1; 7 bases fit TRBD2. This CDR3 comprises 14 residues. V shed 6 bases and J 10 bases; nucleotides not matched to a gene: 12. Germline V gene data show CDR1 as LGHDT and CDR2 as YNNKEL (reference sequence). The CDR3 sequence: CASRSGLVEGEQFF. The CDR3 region has the DNA TGTGCCAGCAGGTCAGGACTAGTCGAGGGAGAGCAGTTCTTC.

V gene TRBV7-2 combines with J gene TRBJ2-7; 9 nucleotides line up with TRBD2. This CDR3 comprises 14 residues. V was pared by 5 bases and J by 3 bases, with 5 bases of the junction left unmatched. Germline CDR1 SGHTA, CDR2 FQGNSA. This CDR3 is CASSPGTSLYEQYV. The CDR3 DNA reads as TGTGCCAGCAGCCCTGGGACTAGCCTCTACGAGCAGTACGTC.

This rearrangement joins TRBV12-5 to TRBJ2-7; tentatively, D is TRBD1 (5 bases). The CDR3 spans 13 residues. Germline values: CDR1 LGHNT, CDR2 FRNRAP. Trimming stripped 1 base from V and 7 bases from J, with 11 bases between. This chain's CDR3 is CASGLEGLGEQYF. CDR3 DNA: TGTGCTAGTGGTTTGGAGGGGCTCGGAGAGCAGTACTTC.

The chain recombines TRBV7-6 with TRBJ1-5; possible D gene TRBD1, 6 bases. V shed 4 bases and J shed 6 bases, with 19 bases lying between them. The CDR3 has 16 amino acids. CDR1 and CDR2 (germline): SGHVS, FNYEAQ. This CDR3 reads CASSSGPSGVAQPQHF. In nucleotides, the CDR3 is TGTGCCAGCAGCTCAGGGCCTTCAGGGGTGGCTCAGCCCCAGCATTTT.

This clone was recorded only once. The J gene is TRBJ1-1, the V gene TRBV5-5; TRBD1 matches 8 bases. After removal of 3 bases from V and 5 bases from J, the junction contained 6 bases not matched to a gene. CDR1 and CDR2 from the germline V gene are SGHKS and YYEKEE (reference sequence). The length of the CDR3 is 14 residues. The chain's CDR3 is CASSWTGSETEAFF. DNA for the CDR3: TGTGCCAGCAGCTGGACAGGGAGCGAGACTGAAGCTTTCTTT.